These T cell receptor beta chains were read from a single sample in a study of blood T cells in healthy people across ages. TCRdb called the 5' RACE reads again in MiXCR, with one record for every CDR3 protein. Of roughly 1.5 million distinct CDR3 sequences in the sample, roughly 43% were seen once. The source material was blood. These receptors all stem from a woman younger than 35 in good health. Each CDR3 is given with its conserved first and last residue. Fields, in order: D gene, J gene, clone size, V gene, CDR3 protein, CDR3 DNA. A D gene is named only where the DNA matches it firmly. The size field is filled for only some rows; it gives once, few, many or a size class.

>.|TRBJ1-1|.|TRBV20-1
CSAREGRPTEAFF
TGCAGTGCTAGAGAGGGGAGGCCTACTGAAGCTTTCTTT
>TRBD2|TRBJ2-1|.|TRBV9
CASSVEGLAYNEQFF
TGTGCCAGCAGCGTAGAGGGACTAGCGTACAATGAGCAGTTCTTC
>.|TRBJ2-7|.|TRBV7-2
CASSRPGSSYEQYF
TGTGCCAGCAGTCGCCCAGGAAGCTCCTACGAGCAGTACTTC
>.|TRBJ1-5|.|TRBV6-2/TRBV6-3
CASSYAGAWPQHF
TGTGCCAGCAGTTACGCAGGGGCCTGGCCCCAGCATTTT
>.|TRBJ2-3|.|TRBV20-1
CSAGWEFDTQYF
TGCAGTGCTGGGTGGGAATTTGATACGCAGTATTTT
>.|TRBJ2-5|few|TRBV2
CASSEFGGYQETQYF
TGTGCCAGCAGTGAATTTGGGGGGTACCAAGAGACCCAGTACTTC
>.|TRBJ1-2|.|TRBV12-3/TRBV12-4
CASSFGGAGNYSYTF
TGTGCCAGCAGTTTTGGTGGGGCGGGAAACTATAGCTACACCTTC
>TRBD1|TRBJ1-5|.|TRBV6-1
CASRKTGNSNQPQHF
TGTGCCAGCAGGAAGACAGGGAATAGCAATCAGCCCCAGCATTTT
>TRBD1|TRBJ2-2|.|TRBV6-2/TRBV6-3
CASSYSQGTRPLYTGELFF
TGTGCCAGCAGTTACTCACAGGGGACCCGGCCACTATACACCGGGGAGCTGTTTTTT
>TRBD2|TRBJ2-2|few|TRBV12-5
CASVAGGMNTGELFF
TGTGCTAGTGTCGCGGGGGGAATGAACACCGGGGAGCTGTTTTTT
>.|TRBJ2-5|.|TRBV27
CASSLTPTVRQETQYF
TGTGCCAGCAGTTTAACCCCGACAGTACGCCAAGAGACCCAGTACTTC
>.|TRBJ1-2|few|TRBV12-3/TRBV12-4
CASRKQGAQMGYTF
TGTGCCAGCAGGAAACAGGGTGCCCAGATGGGCTACACCTTC
>TRBD2|TRBJ2-5|few|TRBV7-9
CASSNLAEEETQYF
TGTGCCAGCAGCAACCTAGCGGAGGAAGAGACCCAGTACTTC
>.|TRBJ2-7|few|TRBV24-1
CATSDKTRVSYNEQYF
TGTGCCACCAGTGATAAGACTAGAGTCTCCTACAATGAGCAGTACTTC
>.|TRBJ2-4|.|TRBV5-6
CASSPSYLLLAKNIQYF
TGTGCCAGCAGCCCTTCCTATCTTCTCTTAGCCAAAAACATTCAGTACTTC
>.|TRBJ2-1|.|TRBV3-1
CASGQDIRGNEQFF
TGTGCCAGCGGCCAAGATATCCGGGGCAATGAGCAGTTCTTC
>.|TRBJ2-1|few|TRBV9
CASSPQPAIGNEQFF
TGTGCCAGCAGCCCGCAGCCGGCCATTGGCAATGAGCAGTTCTTC
>.|TRBJ2-1|few|TRBV7-9
CASTRSAGVYNEQFF
TGTGCCAGCACCCGAAGTGCAGGGGTCTACAATGAGCAGTTCTTC
>.|TRBJ2-1|few|TRBV24-1
CATSGRHYNEQFF
TGTGCCACCAGTGGTCGACATTACAATGAGCAGTTCTTC
>.|TRBJ2-5|.|TRBV27
CASTAPVGVGKGEQYF
TGTGCCAGCACCGCACCCGTTGGGGTGGGTAAGGGTGAGCAGTACTTC
>TRBD2|TRBJ2-3|few|TRBV4-3
CASSPGPSGGAYTQYF
TGCGCCAGCAGCCCGGGTCCTAGCGGGGGGGCTTATACGCAGTATTTT
>TRBD2|TRBJ2-3|few|TRBV10-3
CAIKLAGGTDTQYF
TGTGCCATCAAACTAGCGGGAGGTACAGATACGCAGTATTTT
>.|TRBJ2-4|few|TRBV21-1
CASSKGQGGKNIQYF
TGTGCCAGCAGCAAAGGACAGGGCGGCAAAAACATTCAGTACTTC
>TRBD1|TRBJ2-5|.|TRBV6-2/TRBV6-3
CASRPTGSGAQETQYF
TGTGCCAGCAGGCCGACAGGGTCAGGGGCACAAGAGACCCAGTACTTC
>.|TRBJ2-2|.|TRBV6-5
CASRPLSGTRAGELFF
TGTGCCAGCAGACCGCTTAGCGGAACGAGGGCCGGGGAGCTGTTTTTT
>TRBD2|TRBJ2-3|few|TRBV6-1
CASKSRRSGGVGDTQYF
TGTGCCAGCAAATCTAGGAGGAGCGGGGGGGTTGGAGATACGCAGTATTTT
>.|TRBJ2-7|.|TRBV20-1
CSARVWGSVNEQYF
TGCAGTGCTAGAGTATGGGGGTCCGTCAACGAGCAGTACTTC
>.|TRBJ2-5|.|TRBV29-1
CSGWKGETQYF
TGCAGCGGCTGGAAGGGAGAGACCCAGTACTTC
>TRBD2|TRBJ2-2|few|TRBV20-1
CSAYSGHTGELFF
TGCAGTGCCTATAGCGGGCACACCGGGGAGCTGTTTTTT
>TRBD1|TRBJ1-4|.|TRBV10-3
CAISEAGGNEKLFF
TGTGCCATCAGTGAAGCAGGGGGAAATGAAAAACTGTTTTTT
>TRBD1|TRBJ1-5|few|TRBV20-1
CSARGRTGGFRSNQPQHF
TGCAGTGCTAGGGGCAGGACAGGGGGCTTCAGGAGCAATCAGCCCCAGCATTTT
>.|TRBJ2-5|.|TRBV4-3
CASSQDREWRSETQYF
TGCGCCAGCAGCCAAGATCGGGAATGGCGGTCAGAGACCCAGTACTTC
>.|TRBJ2-1|.|TRBV3-1
CASSQVSGDNEQFF
TGTGCCAGCAGCCAAGTTTCTGGGGACAATGAGCAGTTCTTC
>TRBD1|TRBJ2-5|once|TRBV2
CASSSRTGRQETQYF
TGTGCCAGCAGTTCCCGGACAGGAAGACAAGAGACTCAGTACTTC
>.|TRBJ1-1|once|TRBV6-2/TRBV6-3
CASSPNYRGGEAFF
TGTGCCAGCAGCCCAAACTATCGGGGTGGTGAAGCTTTCTTT
>.|TRBJ2-3|few|TRBV9
CASSVGLISDTQYF
TGTGCCAGCAGCGTAGGGCTAATTTCAGATACGCAGTATTTT
>TRBD1|TRBJ2-4|once|TRBV7-6
CASSLEFGQGSSREQYF
TGTGCCAGCAGCTTAGAATTCGGACAGGGGTCATCCCGGGAGCAGTACTTC
>.|TRBJ1-3|.|TRBV7-8
CASSLDGRIGNTIYF
TGTGCCAGCAGCTTAGACGGACGTATTGGAAACACCATATATTTT